This entry describes one TCR beta chain. At least 7 million PBMCs were isolated per sample. The data belong to a study of blood T cells in healthy people across ages. A J-beta primer mix and a sample-barcoded 5' primer were used in a second PCR of about 7 to 12 cycles. Each of the cDNA molecules was tagged by a template-switch adaptor with 12 random nucleotides. A single record per CDR3 protein comes from TCRdb applying MiXCR to the 5' RACE reads. The repertoire holds 500,000 to 600,000 distinct CDR3 sequences, with 25% to 30% as singletons. CDR1 is SGHRS, CDR2 YFSETQ, per germline. The CDR3 runs to 14 residues. V shed 0 bases and J shed 8 bases, with 11 bases lying between them.

The sequenced sample consisted of blood. This chain joins TRBV5-1 and TRBJ1-4, with D possibly TRBD1 on 5 matching bases. This sequence originates from a woman in her 70s in good health. CDR3: CASSLEGTGEKLFF. The CDR3 DNA is TGCGCCAGCAGCTTGGAGGGGACCGGGGAAAAACTGTTTTTT.